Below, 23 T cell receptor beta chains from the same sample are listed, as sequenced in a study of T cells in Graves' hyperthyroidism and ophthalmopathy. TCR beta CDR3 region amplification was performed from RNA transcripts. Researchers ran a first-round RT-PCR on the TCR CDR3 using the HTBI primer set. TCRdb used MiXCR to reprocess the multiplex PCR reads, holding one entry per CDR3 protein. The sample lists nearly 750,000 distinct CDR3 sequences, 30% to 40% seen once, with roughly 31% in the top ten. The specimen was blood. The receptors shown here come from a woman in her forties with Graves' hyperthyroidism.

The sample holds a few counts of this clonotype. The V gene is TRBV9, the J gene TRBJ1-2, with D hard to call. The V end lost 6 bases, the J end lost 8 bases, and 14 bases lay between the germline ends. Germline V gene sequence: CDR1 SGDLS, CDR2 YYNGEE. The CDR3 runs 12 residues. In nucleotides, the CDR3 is TGTGCCAGCAAGGAAGACTCGGTAGGCTACACCTTC. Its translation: CASKEDSVGYTF.

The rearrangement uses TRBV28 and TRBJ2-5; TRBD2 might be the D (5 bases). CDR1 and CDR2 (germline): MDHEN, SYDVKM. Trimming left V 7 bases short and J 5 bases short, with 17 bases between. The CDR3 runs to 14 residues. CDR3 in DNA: TGTGCCAGCAACTTGGACTCCGCCGGGGAGACCCAGTACTTC. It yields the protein CASNLDSAGETQYF. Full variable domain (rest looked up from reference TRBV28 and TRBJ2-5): DVKVTQSSRYLVKRTGEKVFLECVQDMDHENMFWYRQDPGLGLRLIYFSYDVKMKEKGDIPEGYSVSREKKERFSLILESASTNQTSMYLCASNLDSAGETQYFGPGTRLLVL.

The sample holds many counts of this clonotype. This chain's CDR3 is CASSLGIGENTEAFF. The CDR3 DNA sequence: TGTGCCAGCAGCTTAGGGATTGGGGAAAACACTGAAGCTTTCTTT. The chain carries TRBV5-8 and TRBJ1-1; no clear D gene. V shed 2 bases and J shed 2 bases, with 13 bases lying between them. The CDR3 has 15 residues. Germline V gene data show CDR1 as SGHTS and CDR2 as YDEGEE.

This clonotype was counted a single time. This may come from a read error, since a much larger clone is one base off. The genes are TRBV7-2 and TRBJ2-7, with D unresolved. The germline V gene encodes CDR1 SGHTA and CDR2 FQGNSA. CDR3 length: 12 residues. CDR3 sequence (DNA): TGTGTCAGCAGCCTACAGAACTACGAGCAGTACTTC. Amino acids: CVSSLQNYEQYF.

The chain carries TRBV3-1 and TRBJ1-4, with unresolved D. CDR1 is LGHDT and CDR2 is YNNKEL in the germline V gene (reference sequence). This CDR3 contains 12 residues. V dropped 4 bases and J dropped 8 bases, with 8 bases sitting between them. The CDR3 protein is CASSLLFEKLFF. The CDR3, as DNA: TGTGCCAGCAGCCTACTATTCGAAAAACTGTTTTTT.

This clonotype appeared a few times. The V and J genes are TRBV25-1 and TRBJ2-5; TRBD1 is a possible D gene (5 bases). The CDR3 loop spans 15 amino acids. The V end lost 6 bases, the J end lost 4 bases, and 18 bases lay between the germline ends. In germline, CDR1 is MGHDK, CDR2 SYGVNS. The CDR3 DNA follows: TGTGCCAGCAGGGAACCCCAGGGTTTTGGAGAGACCCAGTACTTC. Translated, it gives CASREPQGFGETQYF. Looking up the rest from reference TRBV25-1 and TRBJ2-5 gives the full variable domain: EADIYQTPRYLVIGTGKKITLECSQTMGHDKMYWYQQDPGMELHLIHYSYGVNSTEKGDLSSESTVSRIRTEHFPLTLESARPSHTSQYLCASREPQGFGETQYFGPGTRLLVL.

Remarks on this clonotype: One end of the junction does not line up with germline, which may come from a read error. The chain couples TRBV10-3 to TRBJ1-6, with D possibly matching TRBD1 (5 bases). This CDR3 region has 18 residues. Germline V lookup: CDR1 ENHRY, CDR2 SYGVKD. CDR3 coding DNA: TGTGCCAGCAGTCAACGACCGAATCTGGGGCCCTATAATTCACCCCTCCACTTT. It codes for CASSQRPNLGPYNSPLHF.

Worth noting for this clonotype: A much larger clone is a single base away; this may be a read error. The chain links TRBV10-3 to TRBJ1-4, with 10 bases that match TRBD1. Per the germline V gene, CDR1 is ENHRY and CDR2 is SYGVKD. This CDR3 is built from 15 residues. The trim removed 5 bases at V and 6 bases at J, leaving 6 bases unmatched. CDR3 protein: CAISRTGTGDEKLFF. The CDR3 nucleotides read TGTGCCATCAGTCGGACCGGGACAGGGGATGAAAAACTGTTTTTT.

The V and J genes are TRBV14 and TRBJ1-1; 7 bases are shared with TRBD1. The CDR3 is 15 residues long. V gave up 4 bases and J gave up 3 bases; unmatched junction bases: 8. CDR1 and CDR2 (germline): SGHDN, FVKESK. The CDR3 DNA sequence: TGTGCCAGCAGCCCCCCCCCGGGACAGTACACTGAAGCTTTCTTT. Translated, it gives CASSPPPGQYTEAFF. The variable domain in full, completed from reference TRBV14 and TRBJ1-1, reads EAGVTQFPSHSVIEKGQTVTLRCDPISGHDNLYWYRRVMGKEIKFLLHFVKESKQDESGMPNNRFLAERTGGTYSTLKVQPAELEDSGVYFCASSPPPGQYTEAFFGQGTRLTVV.

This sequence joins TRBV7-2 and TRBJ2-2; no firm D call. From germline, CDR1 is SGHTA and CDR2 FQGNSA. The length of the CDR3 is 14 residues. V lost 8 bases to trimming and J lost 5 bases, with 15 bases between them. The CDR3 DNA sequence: TGTGCCAGCTCACCACCTACACTGACCGGGGAGCTGTTTTTT. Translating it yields CASSPPTLTGELFF.

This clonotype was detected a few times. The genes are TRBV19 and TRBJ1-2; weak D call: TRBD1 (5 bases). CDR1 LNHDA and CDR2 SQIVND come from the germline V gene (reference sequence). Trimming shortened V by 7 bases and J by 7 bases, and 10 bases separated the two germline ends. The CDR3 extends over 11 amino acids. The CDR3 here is CASNSGLGYTF. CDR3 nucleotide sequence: TGTGCCAGTAACTCAGGGCTTGGCTACACCTTC.

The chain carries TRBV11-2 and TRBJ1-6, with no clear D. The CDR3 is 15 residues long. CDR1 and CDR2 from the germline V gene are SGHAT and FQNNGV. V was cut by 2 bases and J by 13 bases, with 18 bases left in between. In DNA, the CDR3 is TGTGCCAGCAGCTTATTGGGTTTTAGCAATCAGCCCCTCCACTTT. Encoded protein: CASSLLGFSNQPLHF.

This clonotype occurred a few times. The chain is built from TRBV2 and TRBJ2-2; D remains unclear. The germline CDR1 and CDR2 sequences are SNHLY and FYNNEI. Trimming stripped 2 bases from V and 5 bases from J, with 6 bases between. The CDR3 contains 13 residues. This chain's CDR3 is CASSELITGELFF. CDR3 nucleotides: TGTGCCAGCAGTGAATTGATTACCGGGGAGCTGTTTTTT. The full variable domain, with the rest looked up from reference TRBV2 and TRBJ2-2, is EPEVTQTPSHQVTQMGQEVILRCVPISNHLYFYWYRQILGQKVEFLVSFYNNEISEKSEIFDDQFSVERPDGSNFTLKIRSTKLEDSAMYFCASSELITGELFFGEGSRLTVL.

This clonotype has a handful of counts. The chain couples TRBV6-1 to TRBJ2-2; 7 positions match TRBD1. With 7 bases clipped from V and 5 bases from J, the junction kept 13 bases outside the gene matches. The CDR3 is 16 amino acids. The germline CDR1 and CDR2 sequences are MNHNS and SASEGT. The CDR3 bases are TGTGCCAGCATACCCTTAAGAACAGGGGAAACCGGGGAGCTGTTTTTT. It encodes CASIPLRTGETGELFF.

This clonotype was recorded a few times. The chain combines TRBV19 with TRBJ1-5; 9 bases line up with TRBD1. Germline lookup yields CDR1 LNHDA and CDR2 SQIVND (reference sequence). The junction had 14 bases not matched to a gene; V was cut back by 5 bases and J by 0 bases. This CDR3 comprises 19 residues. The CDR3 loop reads CASSPTGQGIPYSNQPQHF. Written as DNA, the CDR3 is TGTGCCAGTAGTCCGACTGGACAGGGGATCCCTTATAGCAATCAGCCCCAGCATTTT.

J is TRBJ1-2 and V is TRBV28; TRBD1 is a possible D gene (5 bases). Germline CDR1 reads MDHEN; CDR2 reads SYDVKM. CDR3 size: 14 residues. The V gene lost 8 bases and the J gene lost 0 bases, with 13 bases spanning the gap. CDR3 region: CASSSGTTNYGYTF. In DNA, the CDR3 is TGTGCCAGCTCCTCCGGGACCACTAACTATGGCTACACCTTC.

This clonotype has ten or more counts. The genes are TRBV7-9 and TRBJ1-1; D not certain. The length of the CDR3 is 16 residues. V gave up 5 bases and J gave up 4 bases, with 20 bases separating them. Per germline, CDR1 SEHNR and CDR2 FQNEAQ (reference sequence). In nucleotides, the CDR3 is TGTGCCAGCAGCGCCCGGATGTTTGGGGTCGGCACTGAAGCTTTCTTT. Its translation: CASSARMFGVGTEAFF.

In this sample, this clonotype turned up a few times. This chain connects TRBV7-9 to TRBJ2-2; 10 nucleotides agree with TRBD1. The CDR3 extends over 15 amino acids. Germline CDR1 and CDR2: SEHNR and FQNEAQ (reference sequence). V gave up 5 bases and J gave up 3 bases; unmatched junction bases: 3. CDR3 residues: CASSQTGGDTGELFF. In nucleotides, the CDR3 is TGTGCCAGCAGCCAGACAGGGGGCGACACCGGGGAGCTGTTTTTT.

In nucleotides, the CDR3 is TGTGCCAGCAGTCGGGGACTAGCGGCATACAATGAGCAGTTCTTC. It specifies CASSRGLAAYNEQFF. The V gene is TRBV11-2, the J gene TRBJ2-7; TRBD2 matches 11 bases. The DNA end lines up better with TRBJ2-1; the J call may be wrong. This CDR3 spans 15 amino acids. Germline V gene sequence: CDR1 SGHAT, CDR2 FQNNGV.

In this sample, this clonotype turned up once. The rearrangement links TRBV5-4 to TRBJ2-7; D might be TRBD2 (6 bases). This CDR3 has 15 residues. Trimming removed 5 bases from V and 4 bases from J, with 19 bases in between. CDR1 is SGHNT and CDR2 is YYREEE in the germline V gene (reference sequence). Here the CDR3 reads CASRRGAEMDYEQYF. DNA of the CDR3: TGTGCCAGCAGGCGCGGGGCTGAGATGGATTACGAGCAGTACTTC. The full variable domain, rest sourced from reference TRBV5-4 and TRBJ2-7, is ETGVTQSPTHLIKTRGQQVTLRCSSQSGHNTVSWYQQALGQGPQFIFQYYREEENGRGNFPPRFSGLQFPNYSSELNVNALELDDSALYLCASRRGAEMDYEQYFGPGTRLTVT.

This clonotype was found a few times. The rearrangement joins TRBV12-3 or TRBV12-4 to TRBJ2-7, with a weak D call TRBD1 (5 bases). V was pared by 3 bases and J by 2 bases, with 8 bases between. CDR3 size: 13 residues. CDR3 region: CASSFQGAYEQYF. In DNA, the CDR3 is TGTGCCAGCAGTTTCCAAGGGGCCTACGAGCAGTACTTC.

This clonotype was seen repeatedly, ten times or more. The CDR3 region has the DNA TGTGCCAGCAGCCCCATCCGGGACAGGGGACTCTATGGCTACACCTTC. Its protein product is CASSPIRDRGLYGYTF. The chain uses TRBV7-8 and TRBJ1-2; 10 bases align to TRBD1. Losses at the gene ends were 5 bases for V and 4 bases for J; bases not matched to a gene: 10. The CDR3 runs 16 residues. Germline V gene lookup returns CDR1 SGHVS and CDR2 FQNEAQ.

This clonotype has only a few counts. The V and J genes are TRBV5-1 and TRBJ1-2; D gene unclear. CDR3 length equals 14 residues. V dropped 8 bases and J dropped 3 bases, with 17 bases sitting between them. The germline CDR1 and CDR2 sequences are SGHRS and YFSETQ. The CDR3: CARPWRVVHYGYTF. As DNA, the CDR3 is TGCGCCAGACCCTGGAGGGTAGTTCACTATGGCTACACCTTC.